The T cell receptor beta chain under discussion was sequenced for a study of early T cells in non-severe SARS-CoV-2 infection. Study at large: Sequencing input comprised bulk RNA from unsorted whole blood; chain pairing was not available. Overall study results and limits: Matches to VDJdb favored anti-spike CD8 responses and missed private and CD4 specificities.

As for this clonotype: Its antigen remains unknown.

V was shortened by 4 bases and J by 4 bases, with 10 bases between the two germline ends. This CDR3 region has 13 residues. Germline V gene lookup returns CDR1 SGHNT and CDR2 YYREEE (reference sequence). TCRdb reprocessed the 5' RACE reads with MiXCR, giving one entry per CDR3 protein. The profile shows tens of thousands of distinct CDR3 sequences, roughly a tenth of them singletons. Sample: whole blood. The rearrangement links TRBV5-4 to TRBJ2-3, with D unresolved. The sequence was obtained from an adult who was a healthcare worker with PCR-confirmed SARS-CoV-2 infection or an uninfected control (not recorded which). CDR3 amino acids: CASSPRWPDTQYF. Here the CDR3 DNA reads TGTGCCAGCAGCCCGCGGTGGCCAGATACGCAGTATTTT. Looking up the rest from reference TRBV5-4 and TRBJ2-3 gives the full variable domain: ETGVTQSPTHLIKTRGQQVTLRCSSQSGHNTVSWYQQALGQGPQFIFQYYREEENGRGNFPPRFSGLQFPNYSSELNVNALELDDSALYLCASSPRWPDTQYFGPGTRLTVL.